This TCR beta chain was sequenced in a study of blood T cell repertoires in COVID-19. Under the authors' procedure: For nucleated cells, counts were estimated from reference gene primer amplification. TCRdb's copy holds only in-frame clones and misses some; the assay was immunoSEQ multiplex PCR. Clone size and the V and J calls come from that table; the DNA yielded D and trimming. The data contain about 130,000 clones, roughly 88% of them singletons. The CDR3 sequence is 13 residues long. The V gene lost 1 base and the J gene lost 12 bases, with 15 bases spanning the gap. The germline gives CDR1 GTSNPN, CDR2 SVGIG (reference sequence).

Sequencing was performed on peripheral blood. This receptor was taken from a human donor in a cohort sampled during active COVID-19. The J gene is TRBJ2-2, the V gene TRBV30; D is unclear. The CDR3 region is CAWSALLQSQLFF. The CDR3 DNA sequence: TGTGCCTGGAGTGCCCTTCTACAGAGTCAGCTGTTTTTT.